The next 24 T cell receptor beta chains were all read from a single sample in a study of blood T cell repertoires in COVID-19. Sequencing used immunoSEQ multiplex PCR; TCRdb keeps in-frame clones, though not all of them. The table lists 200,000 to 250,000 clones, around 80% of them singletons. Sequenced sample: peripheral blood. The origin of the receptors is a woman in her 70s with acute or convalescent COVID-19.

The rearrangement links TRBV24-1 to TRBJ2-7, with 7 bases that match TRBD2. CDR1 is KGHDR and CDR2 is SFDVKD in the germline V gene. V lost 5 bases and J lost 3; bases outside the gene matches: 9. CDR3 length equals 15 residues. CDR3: CATSGLVGGDYEQYF. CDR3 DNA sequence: TGTGCCACCAGTGGATTAGTGGGGGGGGACTACGAGCAGTACTTC.

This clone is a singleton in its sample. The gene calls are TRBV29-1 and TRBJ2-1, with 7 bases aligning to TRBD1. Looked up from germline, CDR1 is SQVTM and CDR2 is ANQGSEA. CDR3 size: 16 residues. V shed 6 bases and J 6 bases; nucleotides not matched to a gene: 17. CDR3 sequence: CSVKIDRVGSLNEQFF. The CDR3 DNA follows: TGCAGCGTAAAAATAGACAGGGTGGGTTCCCTCAATGAGCAGTTCTTC.

The CDR3 is CASSPTGEYEQYF. In DNA, the CDR3 is TGCGCCAGCTCTCCGACAGGGGAGTACGAGCAGTACTTC. The chain couples TRBV5-1 to TRBJ2-7; 8 bases align to TRBD1. Germline assignment: CDR1 SGHRS and CDR2 YFSETQ. The CDR3 runs to 13 residues. The trim removed 7 bases at V and 4 bases at J, leaving 7 bases unmatched.

CDR3 coding DNA: TGTGCCAGTAAATTGGACAGGGGGAATAATTCACCCCTCCACTTT. Its translation: CASKLDRGNNSPLHF. The gene calls are TRBV19 and TRBJ1-6; 10 nucleotides line up with TRBD1. Germline V gives CDR1 LNHDA, CDR2 SQIVND (reference sequence). The CDR3 contains 15 residues. V lost 7 bases, J lost 5 bases, and 5 bases stayed unmatched.

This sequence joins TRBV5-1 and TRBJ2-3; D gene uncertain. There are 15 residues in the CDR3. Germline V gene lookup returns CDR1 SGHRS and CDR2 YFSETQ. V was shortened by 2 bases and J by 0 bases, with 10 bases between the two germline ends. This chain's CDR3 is CASSLQGVSTDTQYF. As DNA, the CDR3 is TGCGCCAGCAGCTTACAAGGAGTTAGCACAGATACGCAGTATTTT.

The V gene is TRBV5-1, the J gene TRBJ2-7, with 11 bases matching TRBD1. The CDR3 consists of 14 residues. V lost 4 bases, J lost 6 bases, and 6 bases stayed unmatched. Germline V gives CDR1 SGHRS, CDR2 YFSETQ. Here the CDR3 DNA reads TGCGCCAGCAGCCCCGGGACAGGGGGACCCGAGCAGTACTTC. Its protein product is CASSPGTGGPEQYF.

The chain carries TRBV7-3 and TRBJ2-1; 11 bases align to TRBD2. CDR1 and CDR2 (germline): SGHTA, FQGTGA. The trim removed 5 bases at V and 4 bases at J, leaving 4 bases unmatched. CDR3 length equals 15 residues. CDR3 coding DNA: TGTGCCAGCAGCCCCGGGACTAGCGGATACAATGAGCAGTTCTTC. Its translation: CASSPGTSGYNEQFF. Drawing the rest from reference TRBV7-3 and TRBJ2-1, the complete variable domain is GAGVSQTPSNKVTEKGKYVELRCDPISGHTALYWYRQSLGQGPEFLIYFQGTGAADDSGLPNDRFFAVRPEGSVSTLKIQRTERGDSAVYLCASSPGTSGYNEQFFGPGTRLTVL.

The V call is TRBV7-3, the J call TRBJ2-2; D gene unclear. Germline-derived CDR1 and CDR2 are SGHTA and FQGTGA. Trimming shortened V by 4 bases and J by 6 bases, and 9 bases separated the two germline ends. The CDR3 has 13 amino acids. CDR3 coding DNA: TGTGCCAGCAGCTCACTGGTATCCGGGGAGCTGTTTTTT. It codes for CASSSLVSGELFF.

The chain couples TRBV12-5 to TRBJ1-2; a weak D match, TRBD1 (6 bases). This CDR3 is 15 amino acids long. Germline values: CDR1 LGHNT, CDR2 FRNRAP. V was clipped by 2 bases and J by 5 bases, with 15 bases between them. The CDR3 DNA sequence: TGTGCTAGTGGTTTGTCCCCAGGGGATTCGTATGGCTACACCTTC. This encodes CASGLSPGDSYGYTF.

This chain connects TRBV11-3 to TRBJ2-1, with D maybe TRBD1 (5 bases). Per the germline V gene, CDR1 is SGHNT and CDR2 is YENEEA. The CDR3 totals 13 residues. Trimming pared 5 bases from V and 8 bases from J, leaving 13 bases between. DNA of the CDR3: TGTGCCAGCAGCGACAGTCCTAGGGATGAGCAGTTCTTC. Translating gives CASSDSPRDEQFF. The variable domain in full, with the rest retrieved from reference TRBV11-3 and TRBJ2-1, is EAGVVQSPRYKIIEKKQPVAFWCNPISGHNTLYWYLQNLGQGPELLIRYENEEAVDDSQLPKDRFSAERLKGVDSTLKIQPAELGDSAVYLCASSDSPRDEQFFGPGTRLTVL.

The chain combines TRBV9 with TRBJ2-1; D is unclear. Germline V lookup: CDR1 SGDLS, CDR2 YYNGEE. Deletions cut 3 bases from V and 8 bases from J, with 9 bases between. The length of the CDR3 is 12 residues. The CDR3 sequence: CASSGRLDEQFF. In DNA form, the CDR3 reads TGTGCCAGCAGCGGACGACTGGATGAGCAGTTCTTC.

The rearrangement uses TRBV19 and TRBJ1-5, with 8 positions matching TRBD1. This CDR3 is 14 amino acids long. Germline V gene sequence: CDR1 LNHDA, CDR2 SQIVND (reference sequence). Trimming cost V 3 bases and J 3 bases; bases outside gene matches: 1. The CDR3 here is CASSMTGVNQPQHF. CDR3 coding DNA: TGTGCCAGTAGTATGACAGGGGTCAATCAGCCCCAGCATTTT.

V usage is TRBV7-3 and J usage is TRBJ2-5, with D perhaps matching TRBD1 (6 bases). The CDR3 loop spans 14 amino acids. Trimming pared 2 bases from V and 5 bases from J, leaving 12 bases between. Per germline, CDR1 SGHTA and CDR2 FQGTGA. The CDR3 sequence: CASSLLGQGETQYF. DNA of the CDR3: TGTGCCAGCAGCTTATTGGGGCAGGGGGAGACCCAGTACTTC.

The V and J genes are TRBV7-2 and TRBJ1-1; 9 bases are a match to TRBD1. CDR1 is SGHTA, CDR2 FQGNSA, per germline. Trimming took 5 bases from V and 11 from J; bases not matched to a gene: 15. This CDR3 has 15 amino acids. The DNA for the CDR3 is TGTGCCAGCAGCCGTAAGGGACAGGGAGGTTCTGGGGCTTTCTTT. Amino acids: CASSRKGQGGSGAFF.

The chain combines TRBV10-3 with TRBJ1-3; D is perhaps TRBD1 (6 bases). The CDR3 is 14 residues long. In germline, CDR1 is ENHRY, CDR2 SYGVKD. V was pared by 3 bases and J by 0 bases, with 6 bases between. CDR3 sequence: CAISEQGSGNTIYF. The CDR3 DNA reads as TGTGCCATCAGTGAACAGGGCTCTGGAAACACCATATATTTT.

The CDR3: CASSYGDRGGSQYF. CDR3 DNA: TGTGCCAGCAGTTACGGGGACAGGGGAGGGTCCCAGTACTTC. The chain recombines TRBV6-2 or TRBV6-3 with TRBJ2-5; TRBD1 matches 10 bases. Germline values: CDR1 MNHEY, CDR2 SVGEGT. After removal of 2 bases from V and 9 bases from J, the junction contained 6 bases not matched to a gene. CDR3 length: 14 residues.

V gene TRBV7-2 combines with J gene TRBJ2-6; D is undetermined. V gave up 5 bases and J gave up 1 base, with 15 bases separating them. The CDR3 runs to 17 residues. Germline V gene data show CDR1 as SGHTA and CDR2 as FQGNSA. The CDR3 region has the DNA TGTGCCAGCAGCCCCGGGTTAGGTAGTTCTGGGGCCAACGTCCTGACTTTC. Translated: CASSPGLGSSGANVLTF.

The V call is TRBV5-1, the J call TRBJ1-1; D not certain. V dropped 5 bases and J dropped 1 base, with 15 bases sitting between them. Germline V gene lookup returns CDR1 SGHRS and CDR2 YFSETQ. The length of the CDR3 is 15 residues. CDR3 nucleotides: TGCGCCAGCAGTGCCCCGGAGGGAAAGAACACTGAAGCTTTCTTT. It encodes CASSAPEGKNTEAFF.

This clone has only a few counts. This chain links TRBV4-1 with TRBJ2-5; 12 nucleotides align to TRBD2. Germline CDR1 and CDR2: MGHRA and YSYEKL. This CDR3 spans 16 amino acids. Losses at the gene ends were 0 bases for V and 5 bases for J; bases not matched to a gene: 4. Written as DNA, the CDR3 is TGCGCCAGCAGCCAAGAGCTAGCGGGGGGGCAGGAGACCCAGTACTTC. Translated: CASSQELAGGQETQYF.

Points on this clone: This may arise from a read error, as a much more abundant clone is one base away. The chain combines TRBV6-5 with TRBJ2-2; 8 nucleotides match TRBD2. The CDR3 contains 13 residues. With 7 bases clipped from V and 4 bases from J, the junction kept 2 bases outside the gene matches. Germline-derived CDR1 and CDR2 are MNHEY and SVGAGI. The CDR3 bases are TGTGCCAGCAAGCGGGGGACCACCGGGGAGCTGTTTTTT. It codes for CASKRGTTGELFF.

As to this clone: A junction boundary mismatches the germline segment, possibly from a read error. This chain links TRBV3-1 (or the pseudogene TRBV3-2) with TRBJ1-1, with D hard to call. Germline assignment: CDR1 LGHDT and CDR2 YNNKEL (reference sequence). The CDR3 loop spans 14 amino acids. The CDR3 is CASSQDPGNDPPLF. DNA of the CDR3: TGTGCCAGCAGCCAAGACCCGGGGAACGACCCCCCTCTCTTT.

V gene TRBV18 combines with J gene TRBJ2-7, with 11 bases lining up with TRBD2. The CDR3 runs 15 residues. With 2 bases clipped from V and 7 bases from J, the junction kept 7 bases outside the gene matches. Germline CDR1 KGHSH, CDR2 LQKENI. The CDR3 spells CASSPASGGSWEQYV. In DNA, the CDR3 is TGTGCCAGCTCACCAGCTAGCGGGGGGTCTTGGGAGCAGTACGTC.

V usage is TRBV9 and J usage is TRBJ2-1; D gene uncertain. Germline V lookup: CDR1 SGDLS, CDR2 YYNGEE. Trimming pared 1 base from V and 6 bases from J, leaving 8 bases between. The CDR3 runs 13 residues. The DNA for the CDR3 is TGTGCCAGCAGCGTATCCAGGTTCAATGAGCAGTTCTTC. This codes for CASSVSRFNEQFF.

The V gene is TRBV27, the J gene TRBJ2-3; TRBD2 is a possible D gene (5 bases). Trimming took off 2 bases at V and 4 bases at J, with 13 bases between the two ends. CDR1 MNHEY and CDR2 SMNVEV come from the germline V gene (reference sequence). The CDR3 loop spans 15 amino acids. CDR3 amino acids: CASSLGGPIADTQYF. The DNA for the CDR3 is TGTGCCAGCAGTTTAGGAGGACCCATCGCAGATACGCAGTATTTT.